This T cell receptor beta chain was observed in a study of siplizumab effects on memory and regulatory T cells (dated by TCRdb to between 2017 and 2020). For context, the study as a whole: The effect of the anti-CD2 antibody siplizumab on alloreactive T-cell subsets was examined in allogeneic mixed lymphocyte reactions constructed from human PBMCs. The research as a whole found: Among mappable alloreactive CD4+ clones, the Treg-derived fraction averaged 68.8% with siplizumab versus roughly 29% in control reactions. Because sequences below about 10^-5 frequency were poorly captured, only a minor fraction of alloreactive clones could be mapped to unstimulated subsets. Whether proliferating Tregs from siplizumab cultures were suppressive was not functionally confirmed. Siplizumab significantly lowered the cumulative frequency of alloreactive sequences that could be traced to unstimulated CD4+ memory T cells. A naive or memory phenotype could not be assigned to roughly 80-96% of proliferating CD4+ or CD8+ clones. Unstimulated naive T cells appeared to be more diverse than memory T cells, and naive cells seemed to make a substantial contribution to the alloresponse.

In addition, sequencing in three donor pairs included unstimulated CD8+ effector memory subsets alongside CD4+ naive, CD8+ naive, CD8+ TEMRA and CD4+ memory subsets. Sorted unstimulated T cells and proliferating T cells recovered from mixed lymphocyte reactions underwent TCRbeta CDR3 sequencing. Fresh whole blood from ten HLA-typed healthy donors was used as the source from which PBMCs were isolated. Remarks on this clone: No antigen is known for it. The record has no base qualities; no much larger clone is one base away.

The protocol used for the library was the immunoSEQ multiplex PCR assay. Approximately 93,000 TCR templates per sample were assayed by the deep sequencing platform. Genomic DNA extracted from sorted T cells was used for TCRbeta CDR3 sequencing. Concerning the study's data processing: The R programming language was used for clonal analysis of the TCRbeta CDR3 data. Alloreactive CD4+ and CD8+ clones were defined by comparing unstimulated samples with post-reaction CFSE-low samples. Regulatory or non-regulatory origin of alloreactive CD4+ clones was assigned by matching sequences to the sorted unstimulated Treg and non-Treg repertoires. TCRdb obtained this table from immuneACCESS and retained in-frame rearrangements with V and J assigned. These tables miss some clones; where compared with another copy, unresolved V genes account for less than half of the shortfall, and the remainder is unexplained. The DNA gave D and trimming, while V, J and clone size come from that table. For this sample there are around 65,000 clones; about 80% appear just once. The ten largest clonotypes hold 0.42% of the sample.

The sequencing sample was made of memory CD4+ T cells sorted from blood. What the cell subset or site label conveys for this sample: unstimulated CD4+ memory T cells. The source is a human donor in good health.

In nucleotide form, the sequence is TGTGCTAGTGGTCCATGGGAAATTAATCAAGCCACTGAAGCTTTCTTT. Its translation is CASGPWEINQATEAFF. The rearranged chain carries TRBV12-5 and TRBJ1-1, with the D gene not confidently named. The CDR3 covers 16 residues, taking in both the cysteine and the phenylalanine. Only the CDR3 part of the read is kept: 48 bases, read in frame from the first base. Looking up the germline V gene yields CDR1 LGHNT and CDR2 FRNRAP. V and J are truncated by 5 bases and 4 bases respectively, leaving an intervening sequence of 20 bases. Reference TRBV12-5 and TRBJ1-1 genes cover what lies past the CDR3, so the full variable domain is DARVTQTPRHKVTEMGQEVTMRCQPILGHNTVFWYRQTMMQGLELLAYFRNRAPLDDSGMPKDRFSAEMPDATLATLKIQPSEPRDSAVYFCASGPWEINQATEAFFGQGTRLTVV.